This T cell receptor beta chain was identified in a study of shared clonotypes between healthy human individuals. Overall study: A donor's plate count was three for CD4 naive and three for CD4 memory; CD8 naive had two and CD8 memory one.

This was a deep-level run. Clones were sequenced by immunoSEQ multiplex PCR, and TCRdb holds only the in-frame ones, with some missing. The profile covers about 1.5 million clones, with 98% appearing a single time and 0.4% to 0.45% taken by the ten largest. The origin of this receptor is a man younger than 40 in good health. Sequenced sample: naive CD4+ T cells sorted from blood. Subset given: CD45RA+ positively selected.

The CDR3 loop reads CASRQGLTQGRGGELFF. The CDR3 nucleotides are TGTGCCAGCAGACAAGGGCTCACCCAGGGGAGGGGCGGGGAGCTGTTTTTT. The rearrangement joins TRBV2 to TRBJ2-2; the D gene is possibly TRBD2 (7 bases). V was clipped by 6 bases and J by 7 bases, with 24 bases between them. This CDR3 contains 17 residues. Germline CDR1 and CDR2: SNHLY and FYNNEI.